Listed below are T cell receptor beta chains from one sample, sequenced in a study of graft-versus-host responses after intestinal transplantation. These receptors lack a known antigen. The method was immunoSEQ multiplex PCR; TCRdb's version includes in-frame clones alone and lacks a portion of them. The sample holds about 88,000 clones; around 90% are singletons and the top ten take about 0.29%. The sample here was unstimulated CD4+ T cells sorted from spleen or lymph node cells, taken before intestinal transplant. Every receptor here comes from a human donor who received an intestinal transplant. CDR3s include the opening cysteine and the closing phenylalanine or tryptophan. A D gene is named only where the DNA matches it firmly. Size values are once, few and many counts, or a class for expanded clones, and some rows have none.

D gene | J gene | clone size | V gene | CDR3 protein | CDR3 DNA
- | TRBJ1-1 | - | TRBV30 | CAWRAGTLVDEAFF | TGTGCCTGGAGGGCCGGGACCCTGGTCGATGAAGCTTTCTTT
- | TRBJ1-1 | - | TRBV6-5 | CASRKRWLGEAFF | TGTGCCAGCAGGAAACGATGGCTGGGAGAAGCTTTCTTT
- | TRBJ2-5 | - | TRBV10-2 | CASSESEGTQETQYF | TGCGCCAGCAGTGAGTCTGAGGGCACTCAAGAGACCCAGTACTTC
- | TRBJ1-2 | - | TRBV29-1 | CSVVSTLYGYTF | TGCAGCGTTGTTAGTACTCTCTATGGCTACACCTTC
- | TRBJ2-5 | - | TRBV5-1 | CASSALGSRETQYF | TGCGCCAGCAGCGCCCTAGGGTCACGAGAGACCCAGTACTTC
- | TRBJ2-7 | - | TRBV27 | CASSLSLKVPGQDISRGSYEQYF | TGTGCCAGCAGTTTGAGTCTAAAAGTACCGGGACAAGATATTTCAAGGGGAAGCTACGAGCAGTACTTC
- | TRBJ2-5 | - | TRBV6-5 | CASSYRGLGAQETQYF | TGTGCCAGCAGTTACCGGGGCCTGGGGGCCCAAGAGACCCAGTACTTC
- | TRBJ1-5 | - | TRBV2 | CASRDRYSNQPQHF | TGTGCCAGCCGGGACCGCTATAGCAATCAGCCCCAGCATTTT
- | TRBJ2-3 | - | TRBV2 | CASKHAGDEPTDTQYF | TGTGCCAGCAAACACGCAGGGGACGAACCCACAGATACGCAGTATTTT
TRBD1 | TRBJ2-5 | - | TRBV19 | CASSIRTGRGETQYF | TGTGCCAGTAGCATTCGGACAGGGCGAGGAGAGACCCAGTACTTC
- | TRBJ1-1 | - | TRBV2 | CASSWSSQNTEAFF | TGTGCCAGCAGTTGGAGTTCCCAGAACACTGAAGCTTTCTTT
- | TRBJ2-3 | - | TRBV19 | CASRNSVADTQYF | TGTGCCAGCAGAAATAGCGTCGCAGATACGCAGTATTTT
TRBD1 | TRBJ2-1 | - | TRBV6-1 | CASSDLLRDRGNEQFF | TGTGCCAGCAGTGACCTACTCCGGGACAGGGGTAATGAGCAGTTCTTC
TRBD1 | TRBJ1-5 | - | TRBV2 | CASSADRGQPQHF | TGTGCCAGCAGCGCAGACAGGGGTCAGCCCCAGCATTTT
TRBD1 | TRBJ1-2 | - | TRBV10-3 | CAIGAGQGFNVNYGYTF | TGTGCCATCGGAGCGGGACAGGGATTTAATGTGAACTATGGCTACACCTTC
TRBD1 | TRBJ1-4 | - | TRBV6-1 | CASRVRQGDEKLFF | TGTGCCAGCAGGGTAAGACAGGGAGATGAAAAACTGTTTTTT
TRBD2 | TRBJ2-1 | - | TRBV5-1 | CASSLVAGGRFMDEQFF | TGCGCCAGCAGCTTGGTAGCGGGAGGGCGTTTTATGGATGAGCAGTTCTTC
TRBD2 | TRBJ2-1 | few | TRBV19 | CASLGTSGRGGYNEQFF | TGTGCCAGTTTGGGGACTAGCGGGAGAGGGGGATACAATGAGCAGTTCTTC
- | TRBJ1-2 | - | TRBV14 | CASSQDPKGYGYTF | TGTGCCAGCAGCCAAGATCCAAAAGGTTATGGCTACACCTTC
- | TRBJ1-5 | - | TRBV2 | CASRSLQGSNQPQHF | TGTGCCAGCAGATCCTTACAGGGTAGCAATCAGCCCCAGCATTTT
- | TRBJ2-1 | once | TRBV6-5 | CASSFVSGPYNEQFF | TGTGCCAGCAGTTTCGTTAGCGGCCCCTACAATGAGCAGTTCTTC
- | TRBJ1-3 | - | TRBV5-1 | CASSPGTGSLAGNTIYF | TGCGCCAGCAGCCCGGGAACAGGGAGTCTCGCTGGAAACACCATATATTTT
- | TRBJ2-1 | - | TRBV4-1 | CASSQGDYNEQFF | TGCGCCAGCAGCCAGGGGGACTACAATGAGCAGTTCTTC
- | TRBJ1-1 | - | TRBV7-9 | CASSFGTNTEAFF | TGTGCCAGCAGCTTCGGCACGAACACTGAAGCTTTCTTT
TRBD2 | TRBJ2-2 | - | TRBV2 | CASSDGSGGFTELFF | TGTGCCAGCAGTGATGGGTCGGGGGGATTCACGGAGCTGTTTTTT
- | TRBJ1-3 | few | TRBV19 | CASSITDKGAGNTIYF | TGTGCCAGTAGTATAACGGACAAAGGAGCTGGAAACACCATATATTTT
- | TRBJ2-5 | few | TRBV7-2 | CASSPGSETQYF | TGTGCCAGCAGCCCCGGGAGTGAGACCCAGTACTTC
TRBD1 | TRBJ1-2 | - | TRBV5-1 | CASRYTPRTGSYGYTF | TGCGCCAGCAGATATACACCCCGGACAGGATCTTATGGCTACACCTTC